This T cell receptor beta chain was captured in a study of T cells in localized non-small cell lung cancer. Study-level findings and limits: Median detection of top 100 tumor clones in adjacent lung was around 57 clones. Uninvolved adjacent lung showed peak T cell clonality, exceeding tumor. Because only a single region of the tumor was sequenced, heterogeneity remains possible.

Concerning this clone: As yet, its antigen is unknown.

The protocol was immunoSEQ multiplex PCR, while the TCRdb copy is restricted to in-frame clones and leaves out a portion. This table holds around 53,000 clones, over 70% found once. The sample here was PBMCs, taken before any cancer treatment. The TCR sequence derives from a woman aged 35-75 years with stage II lung adenocarcinoma.

The CDR3 coding sequence is TGTGCCAGCAGCTTAAATCGGGGCAGCTCCTACGAGCAGTACTTC. Amino acids: CASSLNRGSSYEQYF. V usage is TRBV11-1 and J usage is TRBJ2-7; D may be TRBD1 or TRBD2 (5 bases each). Germline CDR1 is SGHAT and CDR2 is FQDESV (reference sequence). CDR3 size: 15 residues. Trimming removed 2 bases at V and 0 bases at J, with 11 bases between.